These 26 T cell receptor beta chains came from one sample sequenced in a study of cytotoxic CD8 clonotypes in ibrutinib-treated CLL. Sequenced by immunoSEQ multiplex PCR; TCRdb stores in-frame clones only, minus some. This table has 140,000 or so clones, about four fifths appearing once. The source was PBMCs, collected after 12 months of ibrutinib treatment. The source is a human donor with chronic lymphocytic leukemia.

CDR3 sequence: CASSIATGRANYGYTF. The CDR3 DNA follows: TGTGCCAGTAGTATTGCGACAGGACGAGCTAACTATGGCTACACCTTC. The rearrangement links TRBV19 to TRBJ1-2; tentatively, D is TRBD1 (6 bases). The CDR3 consists of 16 residues. The V gene's germline CDR1 is LNHDA and CDR2 SQIVND (reference sequence). Trimming removed 3 bases from V and 0 bases from J, with 14 bases in between.

The chain links TRBV25-1 to TRBJ2-5; TRBD1 might be the D (5 bases). In germline, CDR1 is MGHDK, CDR2 SYGVNS. The CDR3 is 15 residues long. V lost 1 base and J 3 bases, leaving 12 bases between the germline ends. The CDR3 DNA reads as TGTGCCAGCAGTGAATTGAAGGCAGGGAAAGAGACCCAGTACTTC. It codes for CASSELKAGKETQYF.

This sequence joins TRBV6-6 and TRBJ2-1; D uncertain. Germline-derived CDR1 and CDR2 are MNHNY and SVGAGI (reference sequence). V was clipped by 0 bases and J by 1 base, with 10 bases between them. The CDR3 is 16 residues long. CDR3 sequence: CASSYSRGDSYNEQFF. CDR3 coding DNA: TGTGCCAGCAGTTACTCGAGAGGAGATTCCTACAATGAGCAGTTCTTC.

This chain uses TRBV5-1 with TRBJ2-1; 13 nucleotides line up with TRBD2. CDR3 length: 18 residues. J lost 7 bases, V lost 3 bases, and 13 bases had no gene match. The germline V gene encodes CDR1 SGHRS and CDR2 YFSETQ. CDR3 nucleotide sequence: TGCGCCAGCAGCTCCCTATGGACTAGCGGGAGTTTAGATAATGAGCAGTTCTTC. Its protein is CASSSLWTSGSLDNEQFF.

This clone was seen only a few times. The chain's CDR3 is CASSPSGRRAYNEQFF. Written as DNA, the CDR3 is TGTGCCAGCAGCCCAAGCGGGAGGCGAGCCTACAATGAGCAGTTCTTC. This chain links TRBV7-2 with TRBJ2-1; 9 nucleotides align to TRBD2. The CDR3 spans 16 residues. After removal of 5 bases from V and 2 bases from J, the junction contained 7 bases not matched to a gene. CDR1 and CDR2 (germline): SGHTA, FQGNSA.

CDR3 loop: CDPRVAGICEQFF. The CDR3 DNA sequence: TGCGACCCTCGGGTAGCGGGAATTTGTGAGCAGTTCTTC. The chain carries TRBV10-1 and TRBJ2-1, with 8 positions matching TRBD2. Germline CDR1 and CDR2: WNHNN and SYGVQD (reference sequence). The CDR3 totals 13 residues.

The chain recombines TRBV6-6 with TRBJ1-1; a weak D match, TRBD1 (5 bases). V lost 5 bases, J lost 0 bases, and 10 bases lay in between. Germline V lookup: CDR1 MNHNY, CDR2 SVGAGI (reference sequence). The CDR3 totals 14 residues. The DNA of the CDR3 is TGTGCCAGCAGTCGGGACGGTATGAACACTGAAGCTTTCTTT. It translates to CASSRDGMNTEAFF.

The rearrangement joins TRBV7-9 to TRBJ2-3; TRBD2 aligns across 12 bases. V trimming: 5 bases; J trimming: 2 bases; junction bases outside the gene matches: 14. CDR1 and CDR2 (germline): SEHNR, FQNEAQ (reference sequence). CDR3 size: 19 residues. CDR3 sequence: CASSQGTLGLAGITDTQYF. The CDR3 DNA follows: TGTGCCAGCAGCCAGGGGACCCTAGGACTAGCGGGAATCACAGATACGCAGTATTTT.

The V call is TRBV28, the J call TRBJ2-3; D is unclear. Trimming shortened V by 4 bases and J by 4 bases, and 15 bases separated the two germline ends. The CDR3 totals 15 residues. Germline CDR1 reads MDHEN; CDR2 reads SYDVKM. In DNA form, the CDR3 reads TGTGCCAGCAGTTCGCCCCCGGAACTTGCAGATACGCAGTATTTT. Its protein is CASSSPPELADTQYF. The full variable domain, in which reference TRBV28 and TRBJ2-3 provide the parts outside the CDR3, is DVKVTQSSRYLVKRTGEKVFLECVQDMDHENMFWYRQDPGLGLRLIYFSYDVKMKEKGDIPEGYSVSREKKERFSLILESASTNQTSMYLCASSSPPELADTQYFGPGTRLTVL.

The chain is built from TRBV7-2 and TRBJ1-3; 10 nucleotides align to TRBD1. The V segment lost 5 bases and the J segment 3 bases; nucleotides outside the gene matches: 4. The CDR3 has 15 residues. Germline V gene sequence: CDR1 SGHTA, CDR2 FQGNSA. CDR3 in DNA: TGTGCCAGCAGCCGGACAGGGGGGGTTGGAAACACCATATATTTT. This sequence encodes CASSRTGGVGNTIYF.

The CDR3 region has the DNA TGTGCCAGCAGTGAAGGGGGAGCTAACAATGAGCAGTTCTTC. It is translated as CASSEGGANNEQFF. The genes are TRBV25-1 and TRBJ2-1; D might be TRBD1 or TRBD2, each matching 5 bases. Looked up from germline, CDR1 is MGHDK and CDR2 is SYGVNS. The ends were cut back, 2 bases at V and 5 bases at J, with 10 bases in the middle. This CDR3 has 14 amino acids.

The rearrangement links TRBV5-6 to TRBJ2-7; D unclear. This CDR3 is built from 14 residues. V lost 0 bases, J lost 4 bases, and 11 bases lay in between. CDR1 is SGHDT, CDR2 YYEEEE, per germline. The CDR3: CASSLGPLEYEQYF. CDR3 in DNA: TGTGCCAGCAGCTTGGGGCCCCTAGAATACGAGCAGTACTTC.

This clone turned up a few times. The V gene is TRBV7-9, the J gene TRBJ2-3; 8 bases map to TRBD1. With 1 base clipped from V and 6 bases from J, the junction kept 6 bases outside the gene matches. CDR3 size: 15 residues. Looked up from germline, CDR1 is SEHNR and CDR2 is FQNEAQ (reference sequence). CDR3 sequence (DNA): TGTGCCAGCAGCTTAGGTTGGACAGGGAGGGATACGCAGTATTTT. Amino acids: CASSLGWTGRDTQYF.

The chain employs TRBV6-5 and TRBJ2-7; 9 bases map to TRBD2. The V gene end was trimmed by 5 bases and the J gene end by 4 bases; junction bases not matched to a gene: 9. Germline V gene sequence: CDR1 MNHEY, CDR2 SVGAGI. The CDR3 contains 15 residues. The chain's CDR3 is CASSRNSGRTYEQYF. In DNA form, the CDR3 reads TGTGCCAGCAGTCGGAATAGCGGGAGAACATACGAGCAGTACTTC.

The chain employs TRBV7-2 and TRBJ2-7, with 10 bases that match TRBD1. CDR1 and CDR2 from the germline V gene are SGHTA and FQGNSA. This CDR3 has 16 amino acids. V lost 5 bases and J lost 6; bases outside the gene matches: 13. The chain's CDR3 is CASSLRSGTGAGEQYF. The CDR3 DNA is TGTGCCAGCAGCCTTAGGTCCGGGACAGGGGCTGGCGAGCAGTACTTC.

The rearrangement joins TRBV27 to TRBJ1-2, with 10 positions matching TRBD1. CDR3 size: 15 residues. Germline-derived CDR1 and CDR2 are MNHEY and SMNVEV (reference sequence). V was pared by 4 bases and J by 8 bases, with 10 bases of the junction left unmatched. The CDR3 nucleotides read TGTGCCAGCAGTTCGACAGGGGGCGCGAATTACGGCTACACCTTC. It encodes CASSSTGGANYGYTF.

The V call is TRBV9, the J call TRBJ2-5, with 11 bases matching TRBD2. The CDR3 totals 16 residues. The trim removed 2 bases at V and 5 bases at J, leaving 8 bases unmatched. The V gene's germline CDR1 is SGDLS and CDR2 YYNGEE. The chain's CDR3 is CASSVYELAGEETQYF. CDR3 nucleotide sequence: TGTGCCAGCAGCGTTTATGAACTAGCGGGAGAGGAGACCCAGTACTTC.

This chain joins TRBV14 and TRBJ2-1, with TRBD2 matching over 8 bases. Trimming removed 1 base from V and 9 bases from J; junction bases left unmatched: 17. The CDR3 loop spans 18 amino acids. Germline V CDR1 and CDR2: SGHDN, FVKESK. CDR3 protein: CASSQGGLAERIHSEQFF. DNA of the CDR3: TGTGCCAGCAGCCAAGGAGGACTAGCTGAACGTATACACTCTGAGCAGTTCTTC.

The rearrangement links TRBV5-6 to TRBJ2-1; 9 bases map to TRBD2. CDR3 length: 12 amino acids. The ends lost 4 bases at V and 15 bases at J; junction bases unmatched: 8. CDR1 and CDR2 (germline): SGHDT, YYEEEE. In DNA form, the CDR3 reads TGTGCCAGCAGCCAAGATAGCGGGAGTCGGTTCTTC. Protein sequence: CASSQDSGSRFF.

The V call is TRBV9, the J call TRBJ1-4; the match to TRBD1 covers 9 bases. V lost 4 bases to trimming and J lost 8 bases; unmatched junction nucleotides: 9. CDR1 and CDR2 (germline): SGDLS, YYNGEE. CDR3 length: 15 amino acids. CDR3 sequence reads: CASSPRADRGEKLFF. Written as DNA, the CDR3 is TGTGCCAGCAGCCCCAGGGCCGACAGGGGGGAAAAACTGTTTTTT. The variable domain in full, completed from reference TRBV9 and TRBJ1-4, reads DSGVTQTPKHLITATGQRVTLRCSPRSGDLSVYWYQQSLDQGLQFLIQYYNGEERAKGNILERFSAQQFPDLHSELNLSSLELGDSALYFCASSPRADRGEKLFFGSGTQLSVL.

The chain couples TRBV5-1 to TRBJ2-5, with 10 bases lining up with TRBD2. This CDR3 has 15 residues. J was trimmed by 1 base and V by 4 bases; bases with no gene match: 4. Germline V CDR1 and CDR2: SGHRS, YFSETQ. CDR3 nucleotides: TGCGCCAGCAGCGAGACTAGCGGGTCCCAAGAGACCCAGTACTTC. Translating it yields CASSETSGSQETQYF.

The chain employs TRBV7-9 and TRBJ1-5; D is unresolved. Trimming removed 5 bases from V and 4 bases from J, with 6 bases in between. Looked up from germline, CDR1 is SEHNR and CDR2 is FQNEAQ (reference sequence). The CDR3 has 12 amino acids. DNA of the CDR3: TGTGCCAGCAGCATTGATAATCAGCCCCAGCATTTT. Amino acid sequence: CASSIDNQPQHF.

This chain connects TRBV7-3 to TRBJ2-6, with 8 nucleotides matching TRBD1. Germline values: CDR1 SGHTA, CDR2 FQGTGA. V dropped 3 bases and J dropped 2; count of bases not matched to a gene: 3. The CDR3 sequence is 16 residues long. The CDR3 sequence is CASSFQGAAGANVLTF. CDR3 DNA sequence: TGTGCCAGCAGCTTCCAGGGGGCAGCTGGGGCCAACGTCCTGACTTTC. The whole variable domain, remainder taken from reference TRBV7-3 and TRBJ2-6, is GAGVSQTPSNKVTEKGKYVELRCDPISGHTALYWYRQSLGQGPEFLIYFQGTGAADDSGLPNDRFFAVRPEGSVSTLKIQRTERGDSAVYLCASSFQGAAGANVLTFGAGSRLTVL.

The gene calls are TRBV4-1 and TRBJ1-1, with a tentative D call TRBD1 (6 bases). CDR3 length: 16 residues. Germline V gene data show CDR1 as MGHRA and CDR2 as YSYEKL. The V end lost 0 bases, the J end lost 4 bases, and 15 bases lay between the germline ends. The CDR3 protein is CASSQEGGDGATEAFF. DNA for the CDR3: TGCGCCAGCAGCCAAGAAGGGGGAGATGGGGCCACTGAAGCTTTCTTT.

The J gene is TRBJ2-1, the V gene TRBV7-9; no clear D. Germline CDR1 and CDR2: SEHNR and FQNEAQ (reference sequence). Trimming removed 3 bases from V and 5 bases from J, with 5 bases in between. The CDR3 sequence is 12 residues long. CDR3 amino acids: CASSFLNNEQFF. The CDR3 DNA sequence: TGTGCCAGCAGCTTCTTAAACAATGAGCAGTTCTTC.

The V call is TRBV6-5, the J call TRBJ2-7, with 7 bases identical to TRBD1. Looked up from germline, CDR1 is MNHEY and CDR2 is SVGAGI. This CDR3 has 14 amino acids. J lost 1 base, V lost 10 bases, and 10 bases had no gene match. The CDR3, as DNA: TGTGCCACCAAACGGGACAGACGATCCTACGAGCAGTACTTC. Translating it yields CATKRDRRSYEQYF.